This T cell receptor beta chain was profiled in a study of cytomegalovirus exposure and HLA in healthy donors. Study conclusions and caveats: The finding came from a later analysis; first-cohort TCR clusters tended to co-occur in the 110 or so validation repertoires.

Germline CDR1 LNHDA, CDR2 SQIVND (reference sequence). V was shortened by 1 base and J by 6 bases, with 9 bases between the two germline ends. The CDR3 has 13 residues. A remark on this clone: Its target is unknown.

Sequencing was performed with immunoSEQ multiplex PCR; in TCRdb, only in-frame clones are kept and a portion is missing. The repertoire holds fewer than 90,000 clones, with 90% to 96% as singletons. The sample comprised PBMCs. The sequence came from a man aged 18-30 years in good health and CMV-seropositive. The chain links TRBV19 to TRBJ1-2; D ambiguous. CDR3 DNA: TGTGCCAGTAGTATAGGAGGCTCCAATGGCTACACCTTC. Encoded protein: CASSIGGSNGYTF.